This section outlines one T cell receptor (beta chain) sequence together with its context. Its antigen is undetermined. This sample is part of a study of cytomegalovirus exposure and HLA in healthy donors. The CDR3 sequence is 15 residues long. V shed 4 bases, J shed 7 bases, and the junction held 8 bases outside the gene matches. Germline CDR1 and CDR2: LNHDA and SQIVND (reference sequence). The PCR had 60 Vbeta and 13 Jbeta primers. Sequencing used immunoSEQ multiplex PCR; TCRdb keeps in-frame clones, though not all of them. Of about 300,000 clones in the sample, roughly 90% were seen once. Study outcomes and limitations: V- and J-gene trimming of TCR beta was linked (in a later analysis) to a missense DCLRE1C variant. Some highly shared sequence variants likely arose as a pipeline artifact. Further analysis, carried out later, found HLA-associated TCR beta chains more clonally expanded than equally common other chains. A previous analysis found most TCR beta V segments productive roughly 90% or roughly 30% of the time.

The sample was PBMCs. The TCR sequence derives from a man aged 40-50 years in good health and CMV-seropositive. The chain employs TRBV19 and TRBJ2-5; TRBD1 matches 11 bases. The DNA for the CDR3 is TGTGCCAGTAGTACTGGGACAGGGGGTCGGGGGACCCAGTACTTC. It codes for CASSTGTGGRGTQYF.